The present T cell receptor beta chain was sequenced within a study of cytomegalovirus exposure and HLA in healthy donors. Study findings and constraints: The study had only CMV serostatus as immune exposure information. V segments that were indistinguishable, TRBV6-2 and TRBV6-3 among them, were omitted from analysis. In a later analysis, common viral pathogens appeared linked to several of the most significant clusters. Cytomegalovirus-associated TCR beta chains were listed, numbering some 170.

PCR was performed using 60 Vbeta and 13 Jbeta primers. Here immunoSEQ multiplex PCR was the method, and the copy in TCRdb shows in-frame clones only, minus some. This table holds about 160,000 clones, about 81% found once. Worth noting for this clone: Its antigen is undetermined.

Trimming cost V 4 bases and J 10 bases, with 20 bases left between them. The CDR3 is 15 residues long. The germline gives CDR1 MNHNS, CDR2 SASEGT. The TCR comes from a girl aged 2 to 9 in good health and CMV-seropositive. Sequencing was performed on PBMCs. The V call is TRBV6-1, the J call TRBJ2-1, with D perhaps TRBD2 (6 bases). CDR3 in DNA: TGTGCCAGCAGTGCGGACTATGGCACTAGCATAGAGCAGTTCTTC. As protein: CASSADYGTSIEQFF.